Shown below are 19 T cell receptor beta chains from a single sample sequenced in a study of shared clonotypes between healthy human individuals. The protocol was immunoSEQ multiplex PCR, while the TCRdb copy is restricted to in-frame clones and leaves out a portion. The sample has 190,000 or so clones, 90% to 95% seen once; the top ten hold approximately 0.07%. The sample was naive CD4+ T cells sorted from blood. Sample subset: CD45RA+ positively selected. These receptors were taken from a woman under 40 in good health.

This clone was seen only once. The J gene is TRBJ1-2, the V gene TRBV6-6; D unclear. The CDR3 has 12 residues. Germline V CDR1 and CDR2: MNHNY, SVGAGI (reference sequence). V lost 8 bases to trimming and J lost 5 bases, with 12 bases between them. CDR3 sequence reads: CASLNRGYGYTF. The DNA for the CDR3 is TGTGCCAGCCTCAACCGAGGATATGGCTACACCTTC.

This rearrangement joins TRBV2 to TRBJ1-2; the match to TRBD1 covers 10 bases. The V gene's germline CDR1 is SNHLY and CDR2 FYNNEI. Trimming cost V 4 bases and J 5 bases; bases outside gene matches: 13. This CDR3 is built from 17 residues. The CDR3 region is CASSAKDRGIWGYGYTF. CDR3 sequence (DNA): TGTGCCAGCAGTGCTAAGGACAGGGGGATTTGGGGTTATGGCTACACCTTC.

This chain joins TRBV2 and TRBJ2-5; 7 nucleotides align to TRBD1. The last part of the DNA fits TRBJ2-7 better; the J call may be wrong. CDR3 length equals 12 residues. Germline V lookup: CDR1 SNHLY, CDR2 FYNNEI. The CDR3 is CASRGDSYEQYF. The DNA for the CDR3 is TGTGCCAGCAGGGGGGACAGCTACGAGCAGTACTTC.

The rearrangement uses TRBV28 and TRBJ1-5; 7 nucleotides match TRBD1. The V and J ends lost 5 bases and 4 bases, in that order; junction bases with no gene match: 8. The CDR3 covers 15 residues. Germline values: CDR1 MDHEN, CDR2 SYDVKM. CDR3 in amino acids: CASSNPGGGNQPQHF. The CDR3 nucleotides read TGTGCCAGCAGTAATCCAGGGGGGGGAAATCAGCCCCAGCATTTT.

The chain carries TRBV15 and TRBJ2-3, with 8 bases lining up with TRBD1. V trimming: 5 bases; J trimming: 4 bases; junction bases outside the gene matches: 5. Per the germline V gene, CDR1 is LNHNV and CDR2 is YYDKDF (reference sequence). The CDR3 has 14 residues. The CDR3 is CATSRRQGPDTQYF. As DNA, the CDR3 is TGTGCCACCAGCCGAAGACAGGGGCCAGATACGCAGTATTTT.

The rearrangement joins TRBV28 to TRBJ1-6; the D gene is possibly TRBD1 (6 bases). This CDR3 spans 16 amino acids. Germline V gene data show CDR1 as MDHEN and CDR2 as SYDVKM. Trimming removed 7 bases at V and 7 bases at J, with 20 bases between. The CDR3 nucleotides read TGTGCCAGCAACCGGGGGGACATCAGGTCCAATTCACCCCTCCACTTT. Amino acid sequence: CASNRGDIRSNSPLHF. The full variable domain, with the rest looked up from reference TRBV28 and TRBJ1-6, is DVKVTQSSRYLVKRTGEKVFLECVQDMDHENMFWYRQDPGLGLRLIYFSYDVKMKEKGDIPEGYSVSREKKERFSLILESASTNQTSMYLCASNRGDIRSNSPLHFGNGTRLTVT.

This clone was detected a few times. V is TRBV5-4 and J is TRBJ1-1; 11 bases are a match to TRBD1. This CDR3 is built from 15 residues. CDR1 and CDR2 from the germline V gene are SGHNT and YYREEE (reference sequence). J gave up 5 bases and V 0 bases, and 3 bases lay outside the gene matches. The CDR3 DNA sequence: TGTGCCAGCAGCTTGGTAGGGACAGGGGGGACTGAAGCTTTCTTT. As protein: CASSLVGTGGTEAFF.

The chain recombines TRBV5-1 with TRBJ1-4; the match to TRBD1 covers 10 bases. With 4 bases clipped from V and 8 bases from J, the junction kept 8 bases outside the gene matches. The length of the CDR3 is 15 residues. CDR1 SGHRS and CDR2 YFSETQ come from the germline V gene. The DNA of the CDR3 is TGCGCCAGCAGCCCCGGGACAGGGGTAGGAGAAAAACTGTTTTTT. This codes for CASSPGTGVGEKLFF.

The chain carries TRBV28 and TRBJ2-7; possible D gene TRBD1, 6 bases. The germline CDR1 and CDR2 sequences are MDHEN and SYDVKM. V shed 2 bases and J shed 2 bases, with 16 bases lying between them. This CDR3 spans 16 amino acids. The CDR3 loop reads CASSLGQIQITYEQYF. As DNA, the CDR3 is TGTGCCAGCAGTTTAGGACAGATCCAAATCACCTACGAGCAGTACTTC.

The V and J genes are TRBV27 and TRBJ1-1, with 7 bases fitting TRBD1. Germline V gene lookup returns CDR1 MNHEY and CDR2 SMNVEV (reference sequence). V was pared by 5 bases and J by 4 bases, with 10 bases of the junction left unmatched. The CDR3 has 15 residues. In DNA form, the CDR3 reads TGTGCCAGCAGTCGGCCCACAGGGGTGGGCACTGAAGCTTTCTTT. Protein product: CASSRPTGVGTEAFF.

The V call is TRBV5-6, the J call TRBJ1-2; D is unresolved. The length of the CDR3 is 12 residues. The germline V gene encodes CDR1 SGHDT and CDR2 YYEEEE. V shed 5 bases and J shed 2 bases, with 7 bases lying between them. The chain's CDR3 is CASRRENYGYTF. The DNA of the CDR3 is TGTGCCAGCAGAAGGGAAAACTATGGCTACACCTTC. The complete variable domain, with remaining parts taken from reference TRBV5-6 and TRBJ1-2, reads DAGVTQSPTHLIKTRGQQVTLRCSPKSGHDTVSWYQQALGQGPQFIFQYYEEEERQRGNFPDRFSGHQFPNYSSELNVNALLLGDSALYLCASRRENYGYTFGSGTRLTVV.

The chain recombines TRBV2 with TRBJ2-7; 10 bases are shared with TRBD2. The V gene's germline CDR1 is SNHLY and CDR2 FYNNEI. CDR3 length: 18 amino acids. The junction had 15 bases not matched to a gene; V was cut back by 2 bases and J by 5 bases. The CDR3 region has the DNA TGTGCCAGCAGTGAAAGTAGACTAGCGGGCCTAAAACCCCACGAGCAGTACTTC. Residues: CASSESRLAGLKPHEQYF.

The chain recombines TRBV30 with TRBJ2-3; the D gene is possibly TRBD2 (6 bases). Trimming pared 5 bases from V and 0 bases from J, leaving 18 bases between. The CDR3 has 16 amino acids. The germline gives CDR1 GTSNPN, CDR2 SVGIG (reference sequence). DNA of the CDR3: TGTGCCTGGGGTGGGGAGCGGGTAGCTAGCACAGATACGCAGTATTTT. It encodes CAWGGERVASTDTQYF.

The J gene is TRBJ2-7, the V gene TRBV5-6; 8 nucleotides align to TRBD1. V was clipped by 6 bases and J by 2 bases; unmatched bases: 7. The CDR3 is 14 amino acids. CDR1 and CDR2 (germline): SGHDT, YYEEEE. CDR3 in DNA: TGTGCCAGCAAAATCCGGGACAGGCCCTACGAGCAGTACTTC. Translation: CASKIRDRPYEQYF.

This chain links TRBV19 with TRBJ1-1; the match to TRBD1 covers 9 bases. This CDR3 region has 15 residues. Per the germline V gene, CDR1 is LNHDA and CDR2 is SQIVND (reference sequence). V gave up 7 bases and J gave up 1 base; unmatched junction bases: 7. This CDR3 is CASNRYRGRNTEAFF. CDR3 nucleotide sequence: TGTGCCAGTAACCGCTACAGGGGGCGGAACACTGAAGCTTTCTTT.

The chain employs TRBV4-1 and TRBJ2-1; no reliable D call. CDR1 and CDR2 (germline): MGHRA, YSYEKL. Trimming removed 4 bases from V and 0 bases from J, with 19 bases in between. CDR3 length equals 18 residues. CDR3 residues: CASSPHALDASSYNEQFF. Written as DNA, the CDR3 is TGCGCCAGCAGCCCCCACGCCTTAGACGCGAGCTCCTACAATGAGCAGTTCTTC.

This clone came up once. This chain joins TRBV11-3 and TRBJ2-3; D might be TRBD2 (6 bases). This CDR3 contains 20 residues. Trimming left V 5 bases short and J 8 bases short, with 35 bases between. Germline values: CDR1 SGHNT, CDR2 YENEEA. In DNA, the CDR3 is TGTGCCAGCAGCCATACGGGGACTGCAGTCGGAGATACGCATGGAGGTACGCAGTATTTT. It translates to CASSHTGTAVGDTHGGTQYF.

In this sample, this clone turned up a few times. CDR3 amino acids: CASSQGYGYTF. CDR3 nucleotides: TGTGCCAGCAGTCAGGGTTATGGCTACACCTTC. The rearrangement links TRBV28 to TRBJ1-2; tentative D call: TRBD1 (5 bases). The CDR3 sequence is 11 residues long. V was trimmed by 5 bases and J by 5 bases, leaving 6 bases between them. Germline CDR1 is MDHEN and CDR2 is SYDVKM.

The CDR3 sequence is CASSPGQGDYNEQFF. CDR3 in DNA: TGTGCCAGCTCACCAGGGCAGGGAGATTACAATGAGCAGTTCTTC. The gene calls are TRBV18 and TRBJ2-1; D tentatively reads TRBD1 or TRBD2 (5 bases each). Germline-derived CDR1 and CDR2 are KGHSH and LQKENI. This CDR3 contains 15 residues. V shed 2 bases and J shed 4 bases, with 12 bases lying between them.